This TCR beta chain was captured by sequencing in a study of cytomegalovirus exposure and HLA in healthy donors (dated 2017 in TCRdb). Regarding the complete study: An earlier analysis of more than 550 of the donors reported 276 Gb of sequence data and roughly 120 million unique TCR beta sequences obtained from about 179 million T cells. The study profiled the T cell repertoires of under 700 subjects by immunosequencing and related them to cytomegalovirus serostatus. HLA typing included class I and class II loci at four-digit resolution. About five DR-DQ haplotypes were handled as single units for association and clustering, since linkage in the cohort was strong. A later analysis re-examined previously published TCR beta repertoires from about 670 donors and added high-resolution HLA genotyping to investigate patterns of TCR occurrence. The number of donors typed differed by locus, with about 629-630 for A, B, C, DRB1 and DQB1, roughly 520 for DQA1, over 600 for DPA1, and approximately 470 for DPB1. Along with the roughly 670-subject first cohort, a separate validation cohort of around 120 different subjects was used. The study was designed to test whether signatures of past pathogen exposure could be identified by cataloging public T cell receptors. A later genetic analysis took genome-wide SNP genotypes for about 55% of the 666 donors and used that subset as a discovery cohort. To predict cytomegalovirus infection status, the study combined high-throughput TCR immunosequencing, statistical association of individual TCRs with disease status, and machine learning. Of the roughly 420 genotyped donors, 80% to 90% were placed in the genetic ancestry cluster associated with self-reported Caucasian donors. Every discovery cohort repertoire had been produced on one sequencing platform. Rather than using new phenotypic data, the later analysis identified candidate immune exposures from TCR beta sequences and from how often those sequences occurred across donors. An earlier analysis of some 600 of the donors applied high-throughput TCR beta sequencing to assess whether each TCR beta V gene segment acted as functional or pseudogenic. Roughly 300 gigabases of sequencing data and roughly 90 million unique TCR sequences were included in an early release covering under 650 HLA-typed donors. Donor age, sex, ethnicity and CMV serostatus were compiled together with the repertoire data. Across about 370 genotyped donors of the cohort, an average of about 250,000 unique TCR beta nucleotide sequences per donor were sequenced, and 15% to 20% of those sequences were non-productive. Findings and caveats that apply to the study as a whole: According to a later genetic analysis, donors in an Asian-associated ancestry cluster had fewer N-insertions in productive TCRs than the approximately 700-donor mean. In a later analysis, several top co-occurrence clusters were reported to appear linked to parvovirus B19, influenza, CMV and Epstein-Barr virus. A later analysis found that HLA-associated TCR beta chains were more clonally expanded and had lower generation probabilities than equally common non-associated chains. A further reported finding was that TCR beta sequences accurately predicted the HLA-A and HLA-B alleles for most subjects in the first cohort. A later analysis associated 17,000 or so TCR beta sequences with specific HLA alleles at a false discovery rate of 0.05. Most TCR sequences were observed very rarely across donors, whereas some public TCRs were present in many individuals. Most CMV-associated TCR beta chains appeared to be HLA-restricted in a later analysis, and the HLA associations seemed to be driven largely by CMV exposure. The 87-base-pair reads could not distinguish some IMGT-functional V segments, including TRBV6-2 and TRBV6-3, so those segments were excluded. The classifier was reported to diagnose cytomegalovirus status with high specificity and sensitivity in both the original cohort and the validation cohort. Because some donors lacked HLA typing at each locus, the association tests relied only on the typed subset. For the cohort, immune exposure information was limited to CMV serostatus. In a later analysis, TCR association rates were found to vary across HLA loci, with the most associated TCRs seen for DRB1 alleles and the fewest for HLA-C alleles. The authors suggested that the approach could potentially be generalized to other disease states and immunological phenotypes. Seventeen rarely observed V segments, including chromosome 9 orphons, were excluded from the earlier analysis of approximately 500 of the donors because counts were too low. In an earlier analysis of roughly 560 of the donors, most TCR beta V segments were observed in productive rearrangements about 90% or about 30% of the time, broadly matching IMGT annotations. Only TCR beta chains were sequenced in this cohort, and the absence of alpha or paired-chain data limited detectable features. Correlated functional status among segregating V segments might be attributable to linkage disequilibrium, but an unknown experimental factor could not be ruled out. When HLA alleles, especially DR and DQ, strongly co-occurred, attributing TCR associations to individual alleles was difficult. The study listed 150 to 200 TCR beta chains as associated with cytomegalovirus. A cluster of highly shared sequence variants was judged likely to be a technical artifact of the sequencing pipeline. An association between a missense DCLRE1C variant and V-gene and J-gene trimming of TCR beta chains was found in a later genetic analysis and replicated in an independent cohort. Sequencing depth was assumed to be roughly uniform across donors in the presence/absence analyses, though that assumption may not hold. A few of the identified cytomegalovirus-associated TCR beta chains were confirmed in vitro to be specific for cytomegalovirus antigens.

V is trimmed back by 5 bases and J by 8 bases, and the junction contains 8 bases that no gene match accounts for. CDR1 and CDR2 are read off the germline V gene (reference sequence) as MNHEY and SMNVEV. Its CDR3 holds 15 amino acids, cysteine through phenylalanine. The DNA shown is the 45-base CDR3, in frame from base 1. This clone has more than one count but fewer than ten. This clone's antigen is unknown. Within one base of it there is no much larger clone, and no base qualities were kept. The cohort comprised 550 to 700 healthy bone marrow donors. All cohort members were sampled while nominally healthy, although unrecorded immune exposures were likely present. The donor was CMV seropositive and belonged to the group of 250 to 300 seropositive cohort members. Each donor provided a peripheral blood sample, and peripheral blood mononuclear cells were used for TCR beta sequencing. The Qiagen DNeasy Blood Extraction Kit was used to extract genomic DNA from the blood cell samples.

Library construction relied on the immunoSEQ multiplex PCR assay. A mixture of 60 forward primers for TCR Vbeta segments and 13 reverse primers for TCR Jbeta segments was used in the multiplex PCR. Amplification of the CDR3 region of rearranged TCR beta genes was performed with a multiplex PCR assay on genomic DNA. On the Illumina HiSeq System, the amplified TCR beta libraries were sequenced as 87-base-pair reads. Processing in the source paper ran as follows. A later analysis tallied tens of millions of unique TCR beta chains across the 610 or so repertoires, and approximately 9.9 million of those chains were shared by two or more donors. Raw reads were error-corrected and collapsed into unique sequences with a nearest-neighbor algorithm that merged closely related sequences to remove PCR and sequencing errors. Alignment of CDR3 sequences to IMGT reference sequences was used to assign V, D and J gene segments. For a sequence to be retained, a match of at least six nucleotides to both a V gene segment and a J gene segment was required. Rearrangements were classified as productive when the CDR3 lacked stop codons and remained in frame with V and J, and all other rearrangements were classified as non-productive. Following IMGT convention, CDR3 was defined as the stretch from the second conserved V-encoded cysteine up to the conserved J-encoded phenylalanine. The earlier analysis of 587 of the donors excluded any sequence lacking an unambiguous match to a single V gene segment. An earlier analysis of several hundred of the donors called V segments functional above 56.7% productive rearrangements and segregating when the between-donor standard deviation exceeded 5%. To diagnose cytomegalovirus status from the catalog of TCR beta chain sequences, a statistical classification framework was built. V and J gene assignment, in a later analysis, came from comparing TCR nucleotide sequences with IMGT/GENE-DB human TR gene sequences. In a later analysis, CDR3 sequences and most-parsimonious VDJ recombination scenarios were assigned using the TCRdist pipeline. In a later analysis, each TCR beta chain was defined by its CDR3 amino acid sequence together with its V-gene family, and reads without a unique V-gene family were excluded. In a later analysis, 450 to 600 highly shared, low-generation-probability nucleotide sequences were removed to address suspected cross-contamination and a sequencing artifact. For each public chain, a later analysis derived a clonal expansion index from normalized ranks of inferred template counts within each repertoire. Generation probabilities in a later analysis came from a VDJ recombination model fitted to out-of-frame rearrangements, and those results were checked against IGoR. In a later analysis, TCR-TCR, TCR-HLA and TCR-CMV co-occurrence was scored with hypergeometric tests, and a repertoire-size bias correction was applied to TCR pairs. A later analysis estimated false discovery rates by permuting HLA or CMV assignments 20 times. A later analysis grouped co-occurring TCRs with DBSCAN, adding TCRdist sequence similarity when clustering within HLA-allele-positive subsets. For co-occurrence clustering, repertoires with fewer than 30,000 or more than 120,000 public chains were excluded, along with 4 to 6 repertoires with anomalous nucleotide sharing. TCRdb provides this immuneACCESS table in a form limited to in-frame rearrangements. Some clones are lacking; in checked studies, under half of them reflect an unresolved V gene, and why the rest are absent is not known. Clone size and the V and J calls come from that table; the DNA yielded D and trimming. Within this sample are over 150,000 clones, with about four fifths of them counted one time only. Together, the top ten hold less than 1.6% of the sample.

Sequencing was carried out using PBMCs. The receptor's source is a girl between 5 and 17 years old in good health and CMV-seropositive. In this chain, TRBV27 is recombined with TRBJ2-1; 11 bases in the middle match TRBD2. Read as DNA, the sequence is TGTGCCAGCAGTCCAACTAGCGGGAGTATGGATGAGCAGTTCTTC. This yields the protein CASSPTSGSMDEQFF.